The rows below give T cell receptor beta chains drawn from one sample of a study of shared clonotypes between healthy human individuals. Assay: immunoSEQ multiplex PCR; the TCRdb copy retains only in-frame clones and omits some. The sample lists about 2 million clones, roughly 95% occurring once. The sample comprised naive CD4+ T cells sorted from blood. Receptors originate from a man aged 18 to 29 in good health. CDR3s include the opening cysteine and the closing phenylalanine or tryptophan. D genes are given only for firm matches. Clone size, where shown, is once, few, many, or a class for clones that have expanded.

J gene	clone size	D gene	V gene	CDR3 DNA	CDR3 protein
TRBJ1-1	.	.	TRBV30	TGTGCCTGGAGTGGATACCCGAACACTGAAGCTTTCTTT	CAWSGYPNTEAFF
TRBJ1-4	once	.	TRBV9	TGTGCCAGCAGCGTAGATGGAGGACTGGCCTCTTTT	CASSVDGGLASF
TRBJ2-5	.	.	TRBV5-1	TGCGCCAGCAGCTTGGCCGAGCAGGGCACAGCCCAGTACTTC	CASSLAEQGTAQYF
TRBJ2-7	.	TRBD2	TRBV7-8	TGTGCCAGCAGCGAACTAGCGGGCTCGTCCTACGAGCAGTACTTC	CASSELAGSSYEQYF
TRBJ2-3	.	.	TRBV29-1	TGCAGCGTTGAAGAGGGGAGGTCGACAGATACGCAGTATTTT	CSVEEGRSTDTQYF
TRBJ2-1	.	TRBD2	TRBV27	TGTGCCAGCAGTTCCCCCAGCGGGAGACCCATTTTCTTC	CASSSPSGRPIFF
TRBJ1-2	.	.	TRBV27	TGTGCCAGCACCTCGGGCCCGGCCGGCTATGGCTACACCTTC	CASTSGPAGYGYTF
TRBJ1-1	.	.	TRBV12-5	TGTGCTAGTGGTTATCAGGGCTCCACTGAAGCTTTCTTT	CASGYQGSTEAFF
TRBJ2-1	.	TRBD2	TRBV7-2	TGTGCCAGCAGCTTATGGGCGGGAGGGCAAAATGAGCAGTTCTTC	CASSLWAGGQNEQFF
TRBJ1-4	.	TRBD1	TRBV5-4	TGTGCCAGCAGCCTAGGGACAGATGAAAAACTGTTTTTT	CASSLGTDEKLFF
TRBJ1-6	.	.	TRBV5-1	TGCGCCAGCAGCTTGGAGGCAGATTATAATTCACCCCTCCACTTT	CASSLEADYNSPLHF
TRBJ1-2	.	.	TRBV19	TGTGCCAGTATGAGCGTCTCGGCTAACTATGGCTACACCTTC	CASMSVSANYGYTF
TRBJ2-3	once	TRBD2	TRBV19	TGTGCCAGTAGTATATCGGGACTAGCGGGGGCTGATACGCAGTATTTT	CASSISGLAGADTQYF
TRBJ2-3	.	TRBD2	TRBV12-5	TGTGCTAGTGGCCTGGGACTAGCCGAAACAGATACGCAGTATTTT	CASGLGLAETDTQYF
TRBJ2-7	.	TRBD1	TRBV30	TGTGCCTGTGGACAGGACTACGAGCAGTACTTC	CACGQDYEQYF
TRBJ2-1	.	.	TRBV6-1	TGTGCCAGCAGTGAATGGGCAAACAATGAGCAGTTCTTC	CASSEWANNEQFF
TRBJ2-7	once	.	TRBV7-2	TGTGCCAGCAGCCGTAAGGGCGGCGAGCAGTACTTC	CASSRKGGEQYF
TRBJ2-1	.	.	TRBV5-1	TGCGCCAGCAGCCTCGGGCAGGGTTACAATGAGCAGTTCTTC	CASSLGQGYNEQFF
TRBJ2-2	.	.	TRBV21-1	TGTGCCAGCAGCAAAAGGGACAGGGGGCGAGAGGGCGCCGGGGAGCTGTTTTTT	CASSKRDRGREGAGELFF
TRBJ1-3	.	.	TRBV30	TGTGCCTGGGGTCCGGGGGGTGCCGGAAACACCATATATTTT	CAWGPGGAGNTIYF
TRBJ2-3	once	.	TRBV10-3	TGTGCCATCAGTGAGTCCCTTACAGATACGCAGTATTTT	CAISESLTDTQYF
TRBJ1-4	.	.	TRBV6-5	TGTGCCAGCAGTTACTCGATAGGGCGAGTCGGGAAACTGTTTTTT	CASSYSIGRVGKLFF
TRBJ1-5	.	.	TRBV9	TGTGCCAGCAGCCCGGGGGGAAGCAATCAGCCCCAGCATTTT	CASSPGGSNQPQHF
TRBJ1-5	once	.	TRBV11-2	TGTGCCAGCAGCTTAGGACAACACCAGCCCCAGCATTTT	CASSLGQHQPQHF
TRBJ1-1	.	.	TRBV30	TGTGCCTGGAGTAGCGGTCGAACTGAAGCTTTCTTT	CAWSSGRTEAFF
TRBJ2-4	.	TRBD1	TRBV6-1	TGTGCCAGCAGTGACGTAAAGGGACAGGGAGAATCCCGCTTC	CASSDVKGQGESRF
TRBJ1-5	.	.	TRBV5-3	TGTGCCAGAAGCTTGGGCGGGAAGGGGCAGCCCCAGCATTTT	CARSLGGKGQPQHF
TRBJ2-7	.	.	TRBV5-1	TGCGCCAGCAGCTTGATGCCAGGGGAAGGGTTCGAGCAGTACTTC	CASSLMPGEGFEQYF
TRBJ1-1	.	.	TRBV30	TGTGCCTGGAGTGAGGGGACCTCGAACACTGAAGCTTTCTTT	CAWSEGTSNTEAFF
TRBJ1-2	.	.	TRBV5-6	TGTGCCAGCAGCTTGACCACAGGGACAAAGGGTGGCTACACCTTC	CASSLTTGTKGGYTF
TRBJ2-3	once	.	TRBV30	TGTGCCTGGAGAAGGGGCGCCCATCTCTTGGATACGCAGTATTTT	CAWRRGAHLLDTQYF
TRBJ2-1	.	TRBD2	TRBV6-6	TGTGCCAGCAGTTCCAAGACTAGCGGGAGAGGTAATGAGCAGTTCTTC	CASSSKTSGRGNEQFF
TRBJ1-6	.	.	TRBV27	TGTGCCAGCAGCCAAAGACAGATTAATTCACCCCTCCACTTT	CASSQRQINSPLHF
TRBJ1-4	.	.	TRBV19	TGTGCCAGTAGTTGGGGGGGGCTAACTAATGAAAAACTGTTTTTT	CASSWGGLTNEKLFF
TRBJ1-2	.	TRBD1	TRBV2	TGTGCCAGCACAATACAGACAGGGACTGGCTACACCTTC	CASTIQTGTGYTF
TRBJ1-5	.	TRBD1	TRBV4-1	TGCGCCAGCAGCCCGGGACAGGGGCCCCGGCCCCAGCATTTT	CASSPGQGPRPQHF